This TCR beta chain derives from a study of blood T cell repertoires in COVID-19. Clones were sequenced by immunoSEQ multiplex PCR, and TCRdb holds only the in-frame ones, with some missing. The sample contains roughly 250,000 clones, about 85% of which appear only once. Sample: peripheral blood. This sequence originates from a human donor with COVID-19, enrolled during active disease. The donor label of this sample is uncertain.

CDR3 in amino acids: CASSPDREGNQPQHF. The CDR3 region has the DNA TGTGCCAGCAGTCCCGACAGGGAGGGCAATCAGCCCCAGCATTTT. The genes are TRBV27 and TRBJ1-5; 7 bases map to TRBD1. Germline V lookup: CDR1 MNHEY, CDR2 SMNVEV (reference sequence). CDR3 length: 15 amino acids. V lost 5 bases, J lost 2 bases, and 6 bases stayed unmatched.